This is a list of T cell receptor beta chains from one sample in a study of blood T cell repertoires in COVID-19. TCRdb's table, derived via immunoSEQ multiplex PCR, lists solely in-frame clones and lacks some. The sample includes over 150,000 clones, about 88% of them seen just once. Sequencing was performed on peripheral blood. Receptors were obtained from a woman over 75 with COVID-19, enrolled during active disease. Both conserved end residues are part of each CDR3. The D gene is left open where the match is weak. Clone size is given for some rows only: seen once, a few or many times, or a class if the clone is expanded.

TRBJ1-1 | - | - | TRBV28 | CASRVGAMNTEAFF | TGTGCCAGCAGGGTAGGGGCCATGAACACTGAAGCTTTCTTT
TRBJ1-6 | - | - | TRBV5-1 | CASSLEQGLRSPLHF | TGCGCCAGCAGCTTGGAGCAGGGGTTAAGGTCACCCCTCCACTTT
TRBJ1-2 | TRBD1 | - | TRBV27 | CASSLGTGHYGYTF | TGTGCCAGCAGTTTAGGGACAGGGCACTATGGCTACACCTTC
TRBJ2-1 | TRBD2 | - | TRBV19 | CASSIAGTSGRAGYNEQFF | TGTGCCAGTAGTATAGCCGGGACTAGCGGGAGGGCCGGTTACAATGAGCAGTTCTTC
TRBJ1-1 | - | - | TRBV3-1/TRBV3-2 | CASSLSWNTEAFF | TGTGCCAGCAGCCTGTCTTGGAACACTGAAGCTTTCTTT
TRBJ1-2 | - | - | TRBV7-9 | CASSLLEGSFYGYTF | TGTGCCAGCAGCTTACTAGAAGGTTCTTTCTATGGCTACACCTTC
TRBJ2-1 | - | - | TRBV9 | CASSVETGLDEQFF | TGTGCCAGCAGCGTAGAAACAGGGCTTGATGAGCAGTTCTTC
TRBJ1-5 | TRBD1 | few | TRBV7-2 | CASSPGGPQHF | TGTGCCAGCAGCCCAGGGGGGCCCCAGCATTTT
TRBJ2-7 | - | - | TRBV28 | CASSGAYEQYF | TGTGCCAGCAGCGGGGCCTACGAGCAGTACTTC
TRBJ1-1 | TRBD1 | - | TRBV7-8 | CASSRGGQGITEAFF | TGTGCCAGCAGCCGAGGAGGACAGGGTATCACTGAAGCTTTCTTT
TRBJ1-3 | - | few | TRBV24-1 | CATSDPSTSAGNTIYF | TGTGCCACCAGTGACCCTTCTACGTCCGCTGGAAACACCATATATTTT
TRBJ2-2 | - | once | TRBV11-1 | CASSLAGANTGELFF | TGTGCCAGCAGCTTAGCGGGAGCGAACACCGGGGAGCTGTTTTTT
TRBJ2-5 | - | - | TRBV6-2/TRBV6-3 | CASSLLQGRGAEGETQYF | TGTGCCAGCAGCCTCCTTCAGGGTAGGGGCGCCGAAGGGGAGACCCAGTACTTC
TRBJ1-3 | - | - | TRBV5-1 | CASSVGGSGNTIYF | TGCGCCAGCAGTGTCGGGGGCTCTGGAAACACCATATATTTT
TRBJ2-2 | - | - | TRBV7-2 | CASQTGQPTGELFF | TGTGCCAGCCAGACTGGTCAACCCACCGGGGAGCTGTTTTTT
TRBJ2-2 | - | - | TRBV2 | CASRLTTGELFF | TGTGCCAGCAGGTTAACTACCGGGGAGCTGTTTTTT
TRBJ1-2 | - | - | TRBV10-3 | CAISEDSYGYTF | TGTGCCATCAGCGAAGACAGCTATGGCTACACCTTC
TRBJ2-1 | TRBD2 | - | TRBV7-3 | CASSLLAGGSYNEQFF | TGTGCCAGCAGCTTATTAGCGGGAGGGTCTTACAATGAGCAGTTCTTC
TRBJ1-2 | - | - | TRBV25-1 | CASSAGSTNYGYTF | TGTGCCAGCAGTGCGGGATCTACTAACTATGGCTACACCTTC
TRBJ2-1 | - | - | TRBV5-1 | CASSLTSNNEQFF | TGCGCCAGCAGCTTGACAAGTAACAATGAGCAGTTCTTC
TRBJ2-7 | TRBD1 | - | TRBV3-1/TRBV3-2 | CASSQDLTGGSYEQYF | TGTGCCAGCAGCCAAGATCTGACAGGGGGGTCCTACGAGCAGTACTTC
TRBJ2-3 | TRBD2 | - | TRBV19 | CASSTRLAASTDTQYF | TGTGCCAGTAGTACCCGACTAGCTGCTAGCACAGATACGCAGTATTTT
TRBJ1-2 | TRBD1 | - | TRBV7-2 | CASSGRQGANYGYTF | TGTGCCAGCAGCGGACGACAGGGAGCTAACTATGGCTACACCTTC